This TCR beta chain originates from a study of response to subunit inactivated influenza vaccine. As for this clonotype: Its antigen remains unidentified.

V was pared by 4 bases and J by 8 bases, with 11 bases between. The CDR3 consists of 12 residues. Study results and limitations: Researchers suggested that each seasonal influenza vaccination recruits few new T cells.

From the RT-PCR reads, TCRdb called clonotypes with MiXCR, one entry per CDR3 protein. The sample yields roughly 650,000 distinct CDR3 sequences, less than 20% seen once. Specimen: PBMCs from blood, collected approximately 12 days after vaccination. The origin of this receptor is a man in his forties or fifties who received an inactivated influenza vaccine. V usage is TRBV12-3 or TRBV12-4 and J usage is TRBJ1-2; the D gene is possibly TRBD1 (5 bases). The CDR3 nucleotides read TGTGCCAGCAGTTCTGGGACTTGGGGCTACACCTTC. Protein sequence: CASSSGTWGYTF.